This T cell receptor beta chain was recorded in a study of STAT3 mutations in large granular lymphocyte leukemia. Looking at the study overall: Under 50% of treated T-LGLL patients showed hematologic response to immunosuppression.

Turning to this clone: Antigen unknown.

Study-level points and caveats: Every T-cell large granular lymphocyte leukemia patient had at least one immunodominant TCR beta clonotype.

Sequencing was performed with immunoSEQ multiplex PCR; in TCRdb, only in-frame clones are kept and a portion is missing. The table has 30,000 to 45,000 clones, roughly 90% seen once. This CDR3 region has 16 residues. The germline V and J ends were trimmed by 2 bases and 0 bases, with 13 bases remaining between them. Germline CDR1 reads SGHRS; CDR2 reads YFSETQ. The sample consisted of PBMCs. The clonotype was recovered from a human donor with T large granular lymphocyte leukemia. Some clones in this sample may be carry-over from other donors' samples. The rearrangement joins TRBV5-1 to TRBJ2-3; a possible D gene is TRBD2 (5 bases). The CDR3 is CASSFPADFSTDTQYF. The CDR3 DNA sequence: TGCGCCAGCAGCTTCCCGGCGGACTTCAGCACAGATACGCAGTATTTT.